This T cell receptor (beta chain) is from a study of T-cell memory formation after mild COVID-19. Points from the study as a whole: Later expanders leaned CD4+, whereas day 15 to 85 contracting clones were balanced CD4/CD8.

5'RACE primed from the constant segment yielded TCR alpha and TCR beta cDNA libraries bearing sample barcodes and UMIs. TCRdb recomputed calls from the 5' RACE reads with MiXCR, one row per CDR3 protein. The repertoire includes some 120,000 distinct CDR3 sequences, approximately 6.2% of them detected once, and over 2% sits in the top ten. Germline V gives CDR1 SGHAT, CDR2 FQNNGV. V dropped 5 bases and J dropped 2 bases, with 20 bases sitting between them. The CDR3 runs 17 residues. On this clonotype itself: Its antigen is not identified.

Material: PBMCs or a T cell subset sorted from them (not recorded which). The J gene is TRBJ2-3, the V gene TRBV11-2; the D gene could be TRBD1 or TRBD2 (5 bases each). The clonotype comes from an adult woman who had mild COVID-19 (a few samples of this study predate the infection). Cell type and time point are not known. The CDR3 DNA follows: TGTGCCAGCAGCGTCACGCCCGGTGGGGGTCCCACAGATACGCAGTATTTT. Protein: CASSVTPGGGPTDTQYF.